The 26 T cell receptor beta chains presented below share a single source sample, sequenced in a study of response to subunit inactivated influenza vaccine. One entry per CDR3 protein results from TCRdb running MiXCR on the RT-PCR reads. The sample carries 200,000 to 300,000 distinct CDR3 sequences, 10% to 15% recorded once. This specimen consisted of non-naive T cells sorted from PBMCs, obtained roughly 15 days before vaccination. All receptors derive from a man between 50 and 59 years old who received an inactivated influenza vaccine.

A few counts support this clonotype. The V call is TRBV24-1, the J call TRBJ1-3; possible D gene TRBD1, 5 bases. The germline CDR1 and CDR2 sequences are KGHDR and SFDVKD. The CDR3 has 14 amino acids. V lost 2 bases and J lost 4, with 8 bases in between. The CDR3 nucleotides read TGTGCCACCAGTGATTCGGGACTGGGAAACACCATATATTTT. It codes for CATSDSGLGNTIYF.

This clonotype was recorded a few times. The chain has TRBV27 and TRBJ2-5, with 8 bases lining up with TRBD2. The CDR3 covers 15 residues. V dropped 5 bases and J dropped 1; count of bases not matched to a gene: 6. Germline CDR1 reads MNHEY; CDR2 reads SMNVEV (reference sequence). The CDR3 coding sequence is TGTGCCAGCAGTAAAACTAGCGGAGCCCAAGAGACCCAGTACTTC. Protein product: CASSKTSGAQETQYF.

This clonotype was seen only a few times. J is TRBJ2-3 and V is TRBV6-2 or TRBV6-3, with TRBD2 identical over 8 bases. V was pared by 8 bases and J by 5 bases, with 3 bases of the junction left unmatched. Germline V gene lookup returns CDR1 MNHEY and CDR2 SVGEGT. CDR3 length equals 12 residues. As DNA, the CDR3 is TGTGCCAGCCGGCGGGAGGTAGATACGCAGTATTTT. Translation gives CASRREVDTQYF.

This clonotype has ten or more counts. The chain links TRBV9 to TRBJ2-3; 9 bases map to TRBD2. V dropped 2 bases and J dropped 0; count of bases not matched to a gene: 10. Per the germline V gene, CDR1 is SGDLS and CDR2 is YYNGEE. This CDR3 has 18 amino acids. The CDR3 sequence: CASSVGWRGGASTDTQYF. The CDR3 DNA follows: TGTGCCAGCAGCGTGGGATGGCGGGGGGGCGCAAGCACAGATACGCAGTATTTT.

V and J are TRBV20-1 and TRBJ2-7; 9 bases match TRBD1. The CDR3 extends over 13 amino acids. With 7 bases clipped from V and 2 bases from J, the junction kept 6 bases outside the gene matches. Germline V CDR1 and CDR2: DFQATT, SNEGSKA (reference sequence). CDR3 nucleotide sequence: TGCAGTGGTTTGGGACAGGGAACCTACGAGCAGTACTTC. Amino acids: CSGLGQGTYEQYF.

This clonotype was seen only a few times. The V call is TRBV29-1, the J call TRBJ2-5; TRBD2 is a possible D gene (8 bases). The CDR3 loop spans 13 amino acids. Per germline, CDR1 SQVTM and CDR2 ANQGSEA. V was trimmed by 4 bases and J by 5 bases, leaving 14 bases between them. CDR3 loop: CSVGQGGRETQYF. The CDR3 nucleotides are TGCAGCGTTGGACAGGGCGGGAGGGAGACCCAGTACTTC.

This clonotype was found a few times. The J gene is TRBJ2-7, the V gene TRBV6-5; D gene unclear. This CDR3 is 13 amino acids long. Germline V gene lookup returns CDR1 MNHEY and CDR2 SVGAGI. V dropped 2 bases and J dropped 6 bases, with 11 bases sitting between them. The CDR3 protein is CASSYGKRREQYF. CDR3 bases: TGTGCCAGCAGTTACGGCAAAAGGCGCGAGCAGTACTTC.

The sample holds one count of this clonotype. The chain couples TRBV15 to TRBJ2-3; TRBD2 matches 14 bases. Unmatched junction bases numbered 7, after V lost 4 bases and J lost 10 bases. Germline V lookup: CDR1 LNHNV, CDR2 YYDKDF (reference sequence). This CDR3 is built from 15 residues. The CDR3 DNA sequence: TGTGCCACCAGCACCCGACTAGCGGGGGGGTCCCCGCAGTATTTT. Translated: CATSTRLAGGSPQYF.

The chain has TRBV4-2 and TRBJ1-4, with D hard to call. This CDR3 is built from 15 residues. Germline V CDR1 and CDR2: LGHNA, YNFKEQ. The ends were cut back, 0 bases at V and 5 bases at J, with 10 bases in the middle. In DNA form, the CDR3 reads TGTGCCAGCAGCCAAGATCCGGGTACGAATGAAAAACTGTTTTTT. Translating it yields CASSQDPGTNEKLFF.

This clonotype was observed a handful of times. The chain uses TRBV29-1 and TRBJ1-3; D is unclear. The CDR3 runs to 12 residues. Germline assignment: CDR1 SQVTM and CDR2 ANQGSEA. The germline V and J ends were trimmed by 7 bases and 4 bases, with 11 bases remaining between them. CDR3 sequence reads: CSARESGNTIYF. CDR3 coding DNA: TGCAGCGCTAGGGAGAGCGGAAACACCATATATTTT.

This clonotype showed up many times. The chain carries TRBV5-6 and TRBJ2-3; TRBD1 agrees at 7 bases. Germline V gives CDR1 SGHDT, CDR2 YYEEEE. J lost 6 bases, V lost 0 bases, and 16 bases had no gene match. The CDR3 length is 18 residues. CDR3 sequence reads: CASSLVKVDRRRADTQYF. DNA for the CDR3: TGTGCCAGCAGCTTGGTCAAGGTGGACAGGCGAAGGGCTGATACGCAGTATTTT.

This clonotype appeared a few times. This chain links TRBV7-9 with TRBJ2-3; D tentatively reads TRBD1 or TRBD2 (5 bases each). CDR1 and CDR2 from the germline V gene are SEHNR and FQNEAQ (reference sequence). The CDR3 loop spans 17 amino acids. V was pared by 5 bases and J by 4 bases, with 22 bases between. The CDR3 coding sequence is TGTGCCAGCAGCACTAATAAGGGACCCCTAAGGGCAGATACGCAGTATTTT. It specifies CASSTNKGPLRADTQYF. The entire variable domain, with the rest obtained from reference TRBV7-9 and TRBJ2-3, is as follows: DTGVSQNPRHKITKRGQNVTFRCDPISEHNRLYWYRQTLGQGPEFLTYFQNEAQLEKSRLLSDRFSAERPKGSFSTLEIQRTEQGDSAMYLCASSTNKGPLRADTQYFGPGTRLTVL.

The CDR3 DNA reads as TGCAGTGCCAAGGTTGGGGGACTAACCGATACGCAGTATTTT. Amino acid sequence: CSAKVGGLTDTQYF. This chain connects TRBV20-1 to TRBJ2-3; 7 bases are shared with TRBD2. Germline CDR1 reads DFQATT; CDR2 reads SNEGSKA (reference sequence). The CDR3 sequence is 14 residues long. After removal of 6 bases from V and 6 bases from J, the junction contained 12 bases not matched to a gene.

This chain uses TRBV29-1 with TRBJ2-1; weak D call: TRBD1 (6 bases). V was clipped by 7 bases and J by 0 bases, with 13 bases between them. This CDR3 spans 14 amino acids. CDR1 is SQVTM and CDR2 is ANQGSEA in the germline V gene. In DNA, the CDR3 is TGCAGCGCCGAACGACAGGTCTCCTACAATGAGCAGTTCTTC. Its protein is CSAERQVSYNEQFF.

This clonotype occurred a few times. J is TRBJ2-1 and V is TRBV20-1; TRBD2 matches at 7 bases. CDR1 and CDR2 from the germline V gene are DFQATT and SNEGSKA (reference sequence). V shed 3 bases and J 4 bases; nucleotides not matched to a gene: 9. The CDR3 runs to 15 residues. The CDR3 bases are TGCAGTGCTAGGGCCCTTGTGGGAGGGTACAATGAGCAGTTCTTC. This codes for CSARALVGGYNEQFF.

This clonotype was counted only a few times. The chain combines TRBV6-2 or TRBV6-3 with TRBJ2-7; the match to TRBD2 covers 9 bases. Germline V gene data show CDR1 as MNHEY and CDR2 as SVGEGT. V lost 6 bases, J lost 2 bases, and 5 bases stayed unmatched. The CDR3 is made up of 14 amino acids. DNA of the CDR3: TGTGCCAGCAGATTAGCGGGAGTCACCTACGAGCAGTACTTC. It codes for CASRLAGVTYEQYF.

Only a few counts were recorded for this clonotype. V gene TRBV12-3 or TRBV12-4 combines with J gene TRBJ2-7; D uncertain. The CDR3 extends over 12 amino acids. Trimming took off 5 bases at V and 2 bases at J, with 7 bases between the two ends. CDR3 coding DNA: TGTGCCAGCAGTGGGTCTCCCTACGAGCAGTACTTC. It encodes CASSGSPYEQYF.

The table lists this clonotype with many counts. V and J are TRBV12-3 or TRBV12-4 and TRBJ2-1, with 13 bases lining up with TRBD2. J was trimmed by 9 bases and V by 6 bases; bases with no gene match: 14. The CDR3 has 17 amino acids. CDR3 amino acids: CASSRRTSGSRWGEQFF. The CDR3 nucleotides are TGTGCCAGCAGCCGACGGACTAGCGGGAGCCGGTGGGGTGAGCAGTTCTTC.

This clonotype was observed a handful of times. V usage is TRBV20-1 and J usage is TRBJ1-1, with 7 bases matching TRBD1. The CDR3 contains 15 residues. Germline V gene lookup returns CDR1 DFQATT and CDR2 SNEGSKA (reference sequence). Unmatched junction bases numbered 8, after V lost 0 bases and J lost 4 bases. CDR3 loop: CSARDWETGSTEAFF. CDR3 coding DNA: TGCAGTGCTAGAGATTGGGAGACAGGGAGCACTGAAGCTTTCTTT.

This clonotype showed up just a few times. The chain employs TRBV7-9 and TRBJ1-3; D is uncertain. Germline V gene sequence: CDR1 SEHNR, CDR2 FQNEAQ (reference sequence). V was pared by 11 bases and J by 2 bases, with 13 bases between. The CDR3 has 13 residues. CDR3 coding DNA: TGTGCCTCGAGGGAAATTACTGGAAACACCATATATTTT. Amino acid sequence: CASREITGNTIYF.

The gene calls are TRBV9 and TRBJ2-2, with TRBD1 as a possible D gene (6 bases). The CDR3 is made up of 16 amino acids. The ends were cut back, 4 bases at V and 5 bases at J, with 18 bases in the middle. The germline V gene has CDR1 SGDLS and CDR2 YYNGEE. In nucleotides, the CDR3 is TGTGCCAGCAGCTACCAGAACAGGGCAGGTACCGGGGAGCTGTTTTTT. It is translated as CASSYQNRAGTGELFF.

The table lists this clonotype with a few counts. Here the CDR3 reads CASSLTSGGLHEQFF. The CDR3 nucleotides are TGCGCCAGCAGCTTAACTAGCGGGGGGCTGCATGAGCAGTTCTTC. The chain employs TRBV5-1 and TRBJ2-1; 12 bases fit TRBD2. CDR1 is SGHRS and CDR2 is YFSETQ in the germline V gene. The CDR3 runs 15 residues. V was clipped by 2 bases and J by 8 bases; unmatched bases: 5.

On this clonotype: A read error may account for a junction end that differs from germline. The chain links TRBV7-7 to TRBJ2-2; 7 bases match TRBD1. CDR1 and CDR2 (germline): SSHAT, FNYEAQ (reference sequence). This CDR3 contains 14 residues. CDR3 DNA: TGTGCTAGCAGCGGACAGGAGAGCACCGGGGAGCTGTTTTTT. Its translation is CASSGQESTGELFF.

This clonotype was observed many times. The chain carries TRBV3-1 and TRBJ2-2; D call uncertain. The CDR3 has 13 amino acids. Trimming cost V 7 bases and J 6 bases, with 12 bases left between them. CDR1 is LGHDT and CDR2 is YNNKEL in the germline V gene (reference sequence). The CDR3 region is CASTTVGSGELFF. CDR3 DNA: TGTGCCAGCACCACAGTAGGGTCCGGGGAGCTGTTTTTT. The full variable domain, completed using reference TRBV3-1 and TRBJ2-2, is DTAVSQTPKYLVTQMGNDKSIKCEQNLGHDTMYWYKQDSKKFLKIMFSYNNKELIINETVPNRFSPKSPDKAHLNLHINSLELGDSAVYFCASTTVGSGELFFGEGSRLTVL.

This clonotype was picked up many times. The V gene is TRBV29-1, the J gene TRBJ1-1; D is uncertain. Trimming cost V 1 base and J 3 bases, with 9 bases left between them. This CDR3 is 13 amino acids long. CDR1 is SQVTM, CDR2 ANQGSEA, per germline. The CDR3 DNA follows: TGCAGCGTTGAAGTTTCGGCAGACACTGAAGCTTTCTTT. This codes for CSVEVSADTEAFF.

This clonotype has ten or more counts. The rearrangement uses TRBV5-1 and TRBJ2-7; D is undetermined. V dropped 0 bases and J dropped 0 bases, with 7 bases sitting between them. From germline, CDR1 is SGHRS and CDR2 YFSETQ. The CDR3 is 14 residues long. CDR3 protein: CASSLVESSYEQYF. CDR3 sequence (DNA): TGCGCCAGCAGCTTGGTGGAAAGCTCCTACGAGCAGTACTTC.